This T cell receptor (beta chain) was identified in a study of OX40 agonist ivuxolimab in advanced cancers. Profiling relied on immunoSEQ multiplex PCR, and the TCRdb table lists in-frame clones only, not all of them. The sample lists roughly 84,000 clones; about 84% were seen once. The CDR3 extends over 14 amino acids. Germline assignment: CDR1 MNHNY and CDR2 SVGAGI (reference sequence). This clone appeared a single time. This chain connects TRBV6-6 to TRBJ2-5; TRBD2 matches at 13 bases. TRBJ2-7 matches the DNA end more closely, so the J call is doubtful. The receptor comes from an adult with an advanced solid tumor such as melanoma, head and neck, liver or kidney cancer. Sequencing was performed on CD4+ or CD8+ T cells sorted from blood, taken in a trial of the OX40 agonist ivuxolimab. CDR3 amino acids: CASSLLAGGSEQYF. The CDR3 DNA is TGTGCCAGCAGTCTACTAGCGGGAGGGAGCGAGCAGTACTTC.